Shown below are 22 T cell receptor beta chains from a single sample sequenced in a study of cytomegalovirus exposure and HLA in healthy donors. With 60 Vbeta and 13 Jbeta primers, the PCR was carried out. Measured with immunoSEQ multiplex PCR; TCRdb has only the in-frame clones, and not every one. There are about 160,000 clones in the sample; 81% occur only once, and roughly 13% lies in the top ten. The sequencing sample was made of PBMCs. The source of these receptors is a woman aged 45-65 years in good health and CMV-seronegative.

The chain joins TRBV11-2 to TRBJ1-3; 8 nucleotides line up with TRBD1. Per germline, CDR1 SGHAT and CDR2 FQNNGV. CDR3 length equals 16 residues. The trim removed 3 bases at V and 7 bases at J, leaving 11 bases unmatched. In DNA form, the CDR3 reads TGTGCCAGCAGCTTCACAGGGACAGGATTGAGGAACACCATATATTTT. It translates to CASSFTGTGLRNTIYF. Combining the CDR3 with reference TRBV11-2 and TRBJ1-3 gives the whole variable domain EAGVAQSPRYKIIEKRQSVAFWCNPISGHATLYWYQQILGQGPKLLIQFQNNGVVDDSQLPKDRFSAERLKGVDSTLKIQPAKLEDSAVYLCASSFTGTGLRNTIYFGEGSWLTVV.

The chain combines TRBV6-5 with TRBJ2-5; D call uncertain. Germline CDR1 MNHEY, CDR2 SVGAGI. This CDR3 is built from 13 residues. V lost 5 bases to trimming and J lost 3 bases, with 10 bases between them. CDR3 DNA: TGTGCCAGCAGTCCACTCAATAAAGAGACCCAGTACTTC. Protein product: CASSPLNKETQYF.

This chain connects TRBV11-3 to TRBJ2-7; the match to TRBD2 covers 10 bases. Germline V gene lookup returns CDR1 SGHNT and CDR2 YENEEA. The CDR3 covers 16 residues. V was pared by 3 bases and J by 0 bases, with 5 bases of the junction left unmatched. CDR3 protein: CASSFAGLANSYEQYF. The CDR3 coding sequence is TGTGCCAGCAGCTTTGCGGGACTAGCGAACTCCTACGAGCAGTACTTC. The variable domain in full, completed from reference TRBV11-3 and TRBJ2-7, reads EAGVVQSPRYKIIEKKQPVAFWCNPISGHNTLYWYLQNLGQGPELLIRYENEEAVDDSQLPKDRFSAERLKGVDSTLKIQPAELGDSAVYLCASSFAGLANSYEQYFGPGTRLTVT.

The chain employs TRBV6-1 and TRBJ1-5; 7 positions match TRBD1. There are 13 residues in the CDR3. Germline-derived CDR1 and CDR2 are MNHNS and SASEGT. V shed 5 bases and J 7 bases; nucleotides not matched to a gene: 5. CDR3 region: CASSLDRDQPQHF. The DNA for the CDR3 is TGTGCCAGCAGTCTAGACAGGGACCAGCCCCAGCATTTT.

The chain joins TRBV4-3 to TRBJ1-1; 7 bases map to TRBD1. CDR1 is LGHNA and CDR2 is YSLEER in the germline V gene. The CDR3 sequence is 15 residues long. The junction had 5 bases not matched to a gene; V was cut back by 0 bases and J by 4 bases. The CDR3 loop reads CASSQDRQGGTEAFF. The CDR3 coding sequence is TGCGCCAGCAGCCAAGATAGGCAGGGGGGCACTGAAGCTTTCTTT.

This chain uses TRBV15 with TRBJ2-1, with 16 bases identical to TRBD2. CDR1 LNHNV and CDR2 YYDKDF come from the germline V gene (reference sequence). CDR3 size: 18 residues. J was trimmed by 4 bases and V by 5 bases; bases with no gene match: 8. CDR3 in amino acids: CATSLRGLAGGRYNEQFF. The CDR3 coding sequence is TGTGCCACCAGCTTAAGGGGACTAGCGGGAGGGAGATACAATGAGCAGTTCTTC.

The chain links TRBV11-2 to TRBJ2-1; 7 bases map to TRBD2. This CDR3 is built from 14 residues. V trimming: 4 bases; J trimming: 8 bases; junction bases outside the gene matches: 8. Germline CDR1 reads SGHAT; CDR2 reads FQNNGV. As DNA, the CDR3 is TGTGCCAGCAGCTCCGGGGGAGGGCCCTATGAGCAGTTCTTC. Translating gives CASSSGGGPYEQFF.

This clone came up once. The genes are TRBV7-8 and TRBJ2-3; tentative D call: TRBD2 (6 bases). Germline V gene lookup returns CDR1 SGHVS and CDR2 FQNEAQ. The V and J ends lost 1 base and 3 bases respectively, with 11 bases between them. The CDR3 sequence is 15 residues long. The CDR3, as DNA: TGTGCCAGCAGCTTAGGTGGGACTTTTACAGATACGCAGTATTTT. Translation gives CASSLGGTFTDTQYF.

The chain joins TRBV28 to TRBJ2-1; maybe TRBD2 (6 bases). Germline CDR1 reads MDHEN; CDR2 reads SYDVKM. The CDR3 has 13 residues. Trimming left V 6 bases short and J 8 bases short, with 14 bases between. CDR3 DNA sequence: TGTGCCAGCAGGGGGGGAGTCAGCGATGAGCAGTTCTTC. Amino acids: CASRGGVSDEQFF.

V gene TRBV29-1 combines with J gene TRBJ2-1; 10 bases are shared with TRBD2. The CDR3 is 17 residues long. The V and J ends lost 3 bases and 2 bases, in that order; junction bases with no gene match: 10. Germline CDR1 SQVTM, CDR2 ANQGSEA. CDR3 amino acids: CSVDRVTSGVPYNEQFF. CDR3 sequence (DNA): TGCAGCGTTGATCGCGTAACTAGCGGGGTCCCCTACAATGAGCAGTTCTTC.

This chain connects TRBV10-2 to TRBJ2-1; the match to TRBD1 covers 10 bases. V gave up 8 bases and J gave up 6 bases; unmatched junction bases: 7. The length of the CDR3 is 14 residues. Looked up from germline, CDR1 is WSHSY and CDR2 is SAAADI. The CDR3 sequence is CASAPGQGTNEQFF. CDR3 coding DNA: TGCGCCAGCGCTCCGGGACAGGGGACCAATGAGCAGTTCTTC.

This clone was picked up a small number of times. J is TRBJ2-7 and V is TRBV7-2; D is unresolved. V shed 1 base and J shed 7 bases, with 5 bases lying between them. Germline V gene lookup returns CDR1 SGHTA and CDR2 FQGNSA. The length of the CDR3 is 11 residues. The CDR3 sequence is CASSLGREQYF. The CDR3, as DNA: TGTGCCAGCAGCTTAGGGCGGGAGCAGTACTTC.

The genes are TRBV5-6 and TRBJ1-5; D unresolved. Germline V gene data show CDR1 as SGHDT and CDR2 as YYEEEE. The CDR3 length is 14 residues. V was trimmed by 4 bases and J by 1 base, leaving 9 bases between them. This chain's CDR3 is CASSSTQSNQPQHF. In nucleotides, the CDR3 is TGTGCCAGCAGCAGCACCCAAAGCAATCAGCCCCAGCATTTT. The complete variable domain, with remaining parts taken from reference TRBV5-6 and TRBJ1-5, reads DAGVTQSPTHLIKTRGQQVTLRCSPKSGHDTVSWYQQALGQGPQFIFQYYEEEERQRGNFPDRFSGHQFPNYSSELNVNALLLGDSALYLCASSSTQSNQPQHFGDGTRLSIL.

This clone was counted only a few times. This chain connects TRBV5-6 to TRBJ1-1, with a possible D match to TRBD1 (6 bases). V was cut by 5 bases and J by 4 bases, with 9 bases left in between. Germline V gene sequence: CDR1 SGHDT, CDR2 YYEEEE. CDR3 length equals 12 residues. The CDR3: CASSTGSTEAFF. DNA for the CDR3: TGTGCCAGCAGTACAGGGTCCACTGAAGCTTTCTTT.

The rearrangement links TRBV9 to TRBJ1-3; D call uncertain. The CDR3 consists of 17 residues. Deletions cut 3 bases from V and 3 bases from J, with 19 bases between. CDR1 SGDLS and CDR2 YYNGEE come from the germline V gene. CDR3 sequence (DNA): TGTGCCAGCAGCGCTCACGGAGAAGCCACTGGTGGAAACACCATATATTTT. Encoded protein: CASSAHGEATGGNTIYF. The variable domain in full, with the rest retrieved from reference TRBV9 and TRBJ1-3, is DSGVTQTPKHLITATGQRVTLRCSPRSGDLSVYWYQQSLDQGLQFLIQYYNGEERAKGNILERFSAQQFPDLHSELNLSSLELGDSALYFCASSAHGEATGGNTIYFGEGSWLTVV.

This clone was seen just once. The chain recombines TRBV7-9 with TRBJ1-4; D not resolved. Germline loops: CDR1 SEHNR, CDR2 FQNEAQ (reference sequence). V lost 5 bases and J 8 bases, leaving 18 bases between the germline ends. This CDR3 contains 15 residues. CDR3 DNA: TGTGCCAGCAGCCGCGCCGGTAACCCGGGGGAAAAACTGTTTTTT. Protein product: CASSRAGNPGEKLFF.

CDR3 nucleotides: TGTGCCAGCAGCCAGGCGGACAGGGTTGAGTACAATGAGCAGTTCTTC. It yields the protein CASSQADRVEYNEQFF. V usage is TRBV4-2 and J usage is TRBJ2-1; 8 bases match TRBD1. CDR3 size: 16 residues. V lost 3 bases to trimming and J lost 4 bases; unmatched junction nucleotides: 8. The germline V gene encodes CDR1 LGHNA and CDR2 YNFKEQ.

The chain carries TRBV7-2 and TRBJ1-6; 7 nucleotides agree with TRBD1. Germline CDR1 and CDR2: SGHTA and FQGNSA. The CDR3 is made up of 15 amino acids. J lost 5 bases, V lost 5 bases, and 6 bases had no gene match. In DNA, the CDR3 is TGTGCCAGCAGCCCCGGGACAGTCGATAATTCACCCCTCCACTTT. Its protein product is CASSPGTVDNSPLHF.

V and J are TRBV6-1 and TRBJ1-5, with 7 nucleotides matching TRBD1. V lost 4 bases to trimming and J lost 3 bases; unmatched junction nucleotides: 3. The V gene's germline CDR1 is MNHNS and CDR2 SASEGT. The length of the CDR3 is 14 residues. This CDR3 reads CASSAGTDNQPQHF. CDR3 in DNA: TGTGCCAGCAGTGCCGGGACAGACAATCAGCCCCAGCATTTT.

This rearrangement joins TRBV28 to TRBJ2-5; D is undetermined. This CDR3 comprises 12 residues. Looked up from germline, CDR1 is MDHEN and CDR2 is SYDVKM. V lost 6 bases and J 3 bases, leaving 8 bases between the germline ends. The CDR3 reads CASSTAKETQYF. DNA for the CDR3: TGTGCCAGCAGCACCGCTAAAGAGACCCAGTACTTC.

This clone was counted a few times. This CDR3 is CASSRDRYQETQYF. CDR3 coding DNA: TGTGCCAGCAGCCGCGACAGGTACCAAGAGACCCAGTACTTC. The chain links TRBV5-4 to TRBJ2-5, with D perhaps TRBD1 (6 bases). Germline CDR1 SGHNT, CDR2 YYREEE (reference sequence). This CDR3 spans 14 amino acids. V was pared by 4 bases and J by 0 bases, with 10 bases between. The whole variable domain, filled in from reference TRBV5-4 and TRBJ2-5, reads ETGVTQSPTHLIKTRGQQVTLRCSSQSGHNTVSWYQQALGQGPQFIFQYYREEENGRGNFPPRFSGLQFPNYSSELNVNALELDDSALYLCASSRDRYQETQYFGPGTRLLVL.

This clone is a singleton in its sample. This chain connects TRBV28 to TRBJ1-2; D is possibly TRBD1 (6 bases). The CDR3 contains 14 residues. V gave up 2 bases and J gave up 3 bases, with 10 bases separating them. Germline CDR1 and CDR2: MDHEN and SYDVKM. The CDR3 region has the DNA TGTGCCAGCAGTTTACGGACAGCTCACTATGGCTACACCTTC. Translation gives CASSLRTAHYGYTF.